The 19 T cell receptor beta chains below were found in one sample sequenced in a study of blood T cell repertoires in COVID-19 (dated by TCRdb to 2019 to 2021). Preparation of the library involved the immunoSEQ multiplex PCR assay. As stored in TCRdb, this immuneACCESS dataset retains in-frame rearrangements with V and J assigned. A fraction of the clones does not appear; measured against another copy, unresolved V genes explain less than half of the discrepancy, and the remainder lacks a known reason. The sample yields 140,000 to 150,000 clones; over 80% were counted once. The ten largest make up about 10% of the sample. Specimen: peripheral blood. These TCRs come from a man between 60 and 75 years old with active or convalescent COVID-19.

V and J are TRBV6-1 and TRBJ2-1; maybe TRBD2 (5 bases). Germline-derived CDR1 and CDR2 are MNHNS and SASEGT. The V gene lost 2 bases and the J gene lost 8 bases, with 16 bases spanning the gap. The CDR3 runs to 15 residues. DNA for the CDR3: TGTGCCAGCAGTGAAAAAAGGGCAGAGGGCGATGAGCAGTTCTTC. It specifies CASSEKRAEGDEQFF.

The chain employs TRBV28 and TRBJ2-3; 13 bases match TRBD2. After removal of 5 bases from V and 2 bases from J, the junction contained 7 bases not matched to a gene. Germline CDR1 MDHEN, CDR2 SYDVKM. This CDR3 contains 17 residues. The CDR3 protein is CASSPGTSGVDTDTQYF. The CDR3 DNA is TGTGCCAGCAGTCCCGGGACTAGCGGGGTTGACACAGATACGCAGTATTTT.

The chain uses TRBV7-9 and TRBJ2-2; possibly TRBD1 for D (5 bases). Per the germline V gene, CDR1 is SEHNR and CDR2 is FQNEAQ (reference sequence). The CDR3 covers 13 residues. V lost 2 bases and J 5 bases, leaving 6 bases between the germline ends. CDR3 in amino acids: CASSLKGTGELFF. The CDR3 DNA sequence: TGTGCCAGCAGCTTAAAGGGGACCGGGGAGCTGTTTTTT.

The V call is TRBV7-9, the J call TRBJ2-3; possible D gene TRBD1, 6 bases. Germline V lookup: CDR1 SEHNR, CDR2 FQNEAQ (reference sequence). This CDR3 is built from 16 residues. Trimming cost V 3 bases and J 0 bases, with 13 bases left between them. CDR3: CASSFEVGGSTDTQYF. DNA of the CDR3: TGTGCCAGCAGCTTCGAGGTAGGGGGAAGCACAGATACGCAGTATTTT.

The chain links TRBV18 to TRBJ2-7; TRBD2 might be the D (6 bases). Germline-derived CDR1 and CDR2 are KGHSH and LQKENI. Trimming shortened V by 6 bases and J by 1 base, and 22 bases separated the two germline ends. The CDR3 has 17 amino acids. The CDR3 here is CASSLDPGVAYSYEQYF. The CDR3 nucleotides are TGTGCCAGCTCTCTGGATCCGGGGGTAGCGTATTCCTACGAGCAGTACTTC.

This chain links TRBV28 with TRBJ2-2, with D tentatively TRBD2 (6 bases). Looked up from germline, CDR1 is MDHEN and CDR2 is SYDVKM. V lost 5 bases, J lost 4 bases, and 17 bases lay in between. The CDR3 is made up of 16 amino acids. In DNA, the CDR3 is TGTGCCAGCAGTCCCTGGACGGGGGATAGCACCGGGGAGCTGTTTTTT. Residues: CASSPWTGDSTGELFF. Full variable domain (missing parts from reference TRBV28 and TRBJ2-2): DVKVTQSSRYLVKRTGEKVFLECVQDMDHENMFWYRQDPGLGLRLIYFSYDVKMKEKGDIPEGYSVSREKKERFSLILESASTNQTSMYLCASSPWTGDSTGELFFGEGSRLTVL.

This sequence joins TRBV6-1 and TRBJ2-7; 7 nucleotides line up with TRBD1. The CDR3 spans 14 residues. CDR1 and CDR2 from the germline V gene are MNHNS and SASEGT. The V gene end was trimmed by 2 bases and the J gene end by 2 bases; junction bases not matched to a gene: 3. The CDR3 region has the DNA TGTGCCAGCAGTGAATGGGACAGTGCCTACGAGCAGTACTTC. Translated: CASSEWDSAYEQYF.

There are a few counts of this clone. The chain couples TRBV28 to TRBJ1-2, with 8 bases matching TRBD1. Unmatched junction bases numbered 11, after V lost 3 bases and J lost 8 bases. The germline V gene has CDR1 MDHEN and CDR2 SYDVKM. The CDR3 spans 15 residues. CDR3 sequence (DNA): TGTGCCAGCAGTTTTCGGTCCGGACAGGGTCGAGGCTACACCTTC. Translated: CASSFRSGQGRGYTF.

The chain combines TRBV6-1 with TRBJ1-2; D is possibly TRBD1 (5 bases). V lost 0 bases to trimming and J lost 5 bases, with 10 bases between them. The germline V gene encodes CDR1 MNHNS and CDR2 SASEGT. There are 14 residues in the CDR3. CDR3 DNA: TGTGCCAGCAGTGAAGCGTCACAGGATTATGGCTACACCTTC. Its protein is CASSEASQDYGYTF.

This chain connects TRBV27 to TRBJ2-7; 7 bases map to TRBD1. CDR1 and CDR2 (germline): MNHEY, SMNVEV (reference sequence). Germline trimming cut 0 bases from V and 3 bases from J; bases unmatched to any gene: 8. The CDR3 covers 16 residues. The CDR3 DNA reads TGTGCCAGCAGTTTATCTTCAGGGGGTCTATTCTACGAGCAGTACTTC. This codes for CASSLSSGGLFYEQYF.

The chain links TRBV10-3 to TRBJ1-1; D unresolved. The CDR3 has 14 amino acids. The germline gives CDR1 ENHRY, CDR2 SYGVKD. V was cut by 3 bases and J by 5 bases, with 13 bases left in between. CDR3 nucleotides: TGTGCCATCAGTGATTTGGGCTCTGAGACTGAAGCTTTCTTT. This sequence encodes CAISDLGSETEAFF.

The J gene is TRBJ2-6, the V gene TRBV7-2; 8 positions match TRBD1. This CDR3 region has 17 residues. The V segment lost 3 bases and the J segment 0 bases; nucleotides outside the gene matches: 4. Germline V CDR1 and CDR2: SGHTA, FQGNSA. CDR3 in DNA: TGTGCCAGCAGCTTGGGACAGGTTAGCTCTGGGGCCAACGTCCTGACTTTC. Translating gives CASSLGQVSSGANVLTF.

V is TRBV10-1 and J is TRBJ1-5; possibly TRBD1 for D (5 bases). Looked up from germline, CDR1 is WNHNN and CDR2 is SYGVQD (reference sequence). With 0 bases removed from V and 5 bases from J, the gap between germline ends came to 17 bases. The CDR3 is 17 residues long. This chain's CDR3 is CASSESLRTSADQPQHF. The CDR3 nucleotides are TGCGCCAGCAGTGAGTCGCTAAGGACATCCGCCGATCAGCCCCAGCATTTT.

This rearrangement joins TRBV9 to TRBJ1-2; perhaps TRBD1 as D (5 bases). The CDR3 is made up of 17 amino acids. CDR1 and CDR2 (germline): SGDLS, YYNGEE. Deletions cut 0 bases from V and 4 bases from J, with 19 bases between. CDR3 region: CASSVGAGLFDSYGYTF. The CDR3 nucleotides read TGTGCCAGCAGCGTAGGGGCAGGGCTTTTCGATAGCTATGGCTACACCTTC.

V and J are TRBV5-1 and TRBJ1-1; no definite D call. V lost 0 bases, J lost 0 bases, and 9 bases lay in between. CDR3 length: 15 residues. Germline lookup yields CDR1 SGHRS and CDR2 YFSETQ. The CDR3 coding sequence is TGCGCCAGCAGCTTGGGGACTCATCTGAACACTGAAGCTTTCTTT. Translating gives CASSLGTHLNTEAFF.

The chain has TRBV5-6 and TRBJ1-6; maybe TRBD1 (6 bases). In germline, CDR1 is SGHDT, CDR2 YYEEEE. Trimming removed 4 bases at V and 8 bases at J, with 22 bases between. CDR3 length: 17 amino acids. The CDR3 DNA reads TGTGCCAGCAGCGTGGGTCCGGGACACCTTCAGGATTCACCCCTCCACTTT. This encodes CASSVGPGHLQDSPLHF.

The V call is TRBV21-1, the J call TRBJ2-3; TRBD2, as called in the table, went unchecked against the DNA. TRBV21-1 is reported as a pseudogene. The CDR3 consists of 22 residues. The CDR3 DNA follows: TGTGCCAGCAGCAAAGCGCCTTCTTTGGGCGTCAAAGCGGGGGCTCGCACAGATACGCAGTATTTT. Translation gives CASSKAPSLGVKAGARTDTQYF.

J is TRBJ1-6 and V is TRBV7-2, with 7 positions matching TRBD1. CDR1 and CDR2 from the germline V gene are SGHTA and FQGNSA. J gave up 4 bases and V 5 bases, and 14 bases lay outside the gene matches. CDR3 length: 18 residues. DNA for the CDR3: TGTGCCAGCAGCCTTGCGCGAGGACAGGCTCTTTATAATTCACCCCTCCACTTT. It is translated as CASSLARGQALYNSPLHF.

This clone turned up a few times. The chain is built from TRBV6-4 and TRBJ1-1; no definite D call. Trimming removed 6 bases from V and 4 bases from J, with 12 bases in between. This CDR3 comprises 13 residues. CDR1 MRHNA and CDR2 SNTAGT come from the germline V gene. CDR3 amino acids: CASREGEGTEAFF. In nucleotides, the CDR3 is TGTGCCAGCAGGGAGGGCGAGGGCACTGAAGCTTTCTTT.